A single count supports the clone carrying this T cell receptor (beta chain). Germline CDR1 and CDR2: LGHDT and YNNKEL (reference sequence). V was pared by 6 bases and J by 2 bases, with 14 bases between. The CDR3 spans 16 residues. The sample is drawn from a study of blood T cell repertoires in COVID-19. The wider study: Whether acute or convalescent, the COVID-19 samples came from the United States, Italy and Spain. The cDNA or gDNA used as material had been derived from T cells, B-cell-depleted T cells, or PBMCs.

Per the study methods: By means of reference gene primer amplification, nucleated cell counts were estimated. Generated by immunoSEQ multiplex PCR, the TCRdb table keeps only in-frame clones and is missing some. That table supplies the V and J calls and clone size; D and trimming were determined from the DNA. This table holds more than 10,000 clones, about 93% found once. The gene calls are TRBV3-1 (or the pseudogene TRBV3-2) and TRBJ1-6; D not certain. This clonotype originated in a woman aged 65 to 85 with active COVID-19. Sequences were obtained from peripheral blood. In nucleotides, the CDR3 is TGTGCCAGCAGGGCCTGGCGGGAACCCTATAATTCACCCCTCCACTTT. Its translation: CASRAWREPYNSPLHF.